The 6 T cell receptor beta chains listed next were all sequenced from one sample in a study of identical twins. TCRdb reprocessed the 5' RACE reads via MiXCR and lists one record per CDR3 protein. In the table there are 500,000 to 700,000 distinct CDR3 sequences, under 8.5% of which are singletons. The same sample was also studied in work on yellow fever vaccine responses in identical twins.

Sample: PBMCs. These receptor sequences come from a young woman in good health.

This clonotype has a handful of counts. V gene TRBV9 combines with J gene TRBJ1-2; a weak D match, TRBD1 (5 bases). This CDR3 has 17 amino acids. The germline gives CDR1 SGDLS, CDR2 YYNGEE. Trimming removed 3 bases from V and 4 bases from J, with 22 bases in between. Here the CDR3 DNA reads TGTGCCAGCAGCGGATACGACCACCTCGGGACCTTCTATGGCTACACCTTC. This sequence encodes CASSGYDHLGTFYGYTF. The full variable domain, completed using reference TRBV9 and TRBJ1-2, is DSGVTQTPKHLITATGQRVTLRCSPRSGDLSVYWYQQSLDQGLQFLIQYYNGEERAKGNILERFSAQQFPDLHSELNLSSLELGDSALYFCASSGYDHLGTFYGYTFGSGTRLTVV.

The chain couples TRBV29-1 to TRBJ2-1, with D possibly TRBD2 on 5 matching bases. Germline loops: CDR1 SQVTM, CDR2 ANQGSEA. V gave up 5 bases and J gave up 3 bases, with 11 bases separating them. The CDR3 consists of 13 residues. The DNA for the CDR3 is TGCAGCGTTACCTCCGGGATCTACAATGAGCAGTTCTTC. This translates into CSVTSGIYNEQFF.

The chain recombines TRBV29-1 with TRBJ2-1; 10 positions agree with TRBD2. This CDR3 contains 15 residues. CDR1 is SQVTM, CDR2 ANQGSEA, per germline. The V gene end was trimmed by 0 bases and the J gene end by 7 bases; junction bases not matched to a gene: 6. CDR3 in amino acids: CSVEDWASGSNEQFF. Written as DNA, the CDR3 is TGCAGCGTTGAAGACTGGGCTAGCGGGAGTAATGAGCAGTTCTTC.

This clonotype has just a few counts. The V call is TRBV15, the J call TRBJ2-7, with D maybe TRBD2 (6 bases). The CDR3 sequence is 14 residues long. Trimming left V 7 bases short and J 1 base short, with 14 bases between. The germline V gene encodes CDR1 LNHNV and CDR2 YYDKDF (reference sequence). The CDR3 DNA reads TGTGCCACCAAATCGCGGGATTCTTCCTACGAGCAGTACTTC. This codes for CATKSRDSSYEQYF.

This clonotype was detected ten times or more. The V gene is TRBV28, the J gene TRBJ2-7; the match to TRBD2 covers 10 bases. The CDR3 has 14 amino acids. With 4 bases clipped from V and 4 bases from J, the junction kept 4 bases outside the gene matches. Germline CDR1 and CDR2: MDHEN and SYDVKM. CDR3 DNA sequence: TGTGCCAGCAGTTCAAGCGGGAGGGCGTACGAGCAGTACTTC. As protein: CASSSSGRAYEQYF. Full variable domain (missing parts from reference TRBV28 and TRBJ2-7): DVKVTQSSRYLVKRTGEKVFLECVQDMDHENMFWYRQDPGLGLRLIYFSYDVKMKEKGDIPEGYSVSREKKERFSLILESASTNQTSMYLCASSSSGRAYEQYFGPGTRLTVT.

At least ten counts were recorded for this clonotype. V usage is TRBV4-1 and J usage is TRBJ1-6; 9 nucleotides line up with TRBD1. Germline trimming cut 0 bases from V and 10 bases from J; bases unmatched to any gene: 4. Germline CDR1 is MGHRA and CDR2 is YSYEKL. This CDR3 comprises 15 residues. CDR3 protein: CASSQEDRGDSPLHF. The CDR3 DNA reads TGCGCCAGCAGCCAAGAAGACAGGGGGGACTCACCCCTCCACTTT.